This T cell receptor beta chain was retrieved from a study of T cell repertoires in cytomegalovirus infection. Germline V CDR1 and CDR2: SGHAT, FQDESV (reference sequence). Deletions cut 5 bases from V and 2 bases from J, with 12 bases between. The CDR3 runs to 14 residues. One entry per CDR3 protein, called by TCRdb with MiXCR from the reads. The sample has 170,000 or so distinct CDR3 sequences, approximately 17% seen once. Comment on this clonotype: No antigen is known for it.

General study findings and limits: Dominating the ex vivo response were HLA-C-restricted CMV-specific TCR beta clonotypes. CMV carriers having the relevant HLA were flagged by cumulative public TCR beta family frequency.

Sequencing was carried out using CD8+ T cells from PBMCs. This receptor was obtained from a human donor in good health (CMV status not recorded). Some clones in this sample may be carry-over from other donors' samples. The V call is TRBV11-1, the J call TRBJ1-1; D is unclear. CDR3 sequence (DNA): TGTGCCAGCAGCATCCAAAACAGTAACACTGAAGCTTTCTTT. Translated, it gives CASSIQNSNTEAFF.